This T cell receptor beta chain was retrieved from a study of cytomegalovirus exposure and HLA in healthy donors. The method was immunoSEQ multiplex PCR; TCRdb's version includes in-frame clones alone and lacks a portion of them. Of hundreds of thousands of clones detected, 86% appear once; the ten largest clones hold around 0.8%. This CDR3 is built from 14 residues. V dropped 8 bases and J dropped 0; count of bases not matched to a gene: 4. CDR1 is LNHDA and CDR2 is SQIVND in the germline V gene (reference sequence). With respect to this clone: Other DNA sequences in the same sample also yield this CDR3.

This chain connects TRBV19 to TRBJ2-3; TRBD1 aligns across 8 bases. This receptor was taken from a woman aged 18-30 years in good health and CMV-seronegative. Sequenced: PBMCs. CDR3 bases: TGTGCCAGTTCTGACAGGGGAAGCACAGATACGCAGTATTTT. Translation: CASSDRGSTDTQYF.